This TCR beta chain was profiled in a study of shared clonotypes between healthy human individuals. Study summary: Used for every donor were three CD4 naive, three CD4 memory, two CD8 naive and one CD8 memory plate.

The table came from immunoSEQ multiplex PCR; TCRdb's copy has only in-frame clones and leaves some out. The profile covers around 1 million clones, with about 80% appearing a single time and about 1.5% taken by the ten largest. V was pared by 7 bases and J by 4 bases, with 13 bases of the junction left unmatched. The CDR3 extends over 15 amino acids. CDR1 and CDR2 from the germline V gene are SQVTM and ANQGSEA. Sequenced sample: memory CD4+ T cells sorted from blood. The subset denotes: CD45RA-negative fraction. The clonotype was recovered from a man between 18 and 35 years old in good health. The rearrangement joins TRBV29-1 to TRBJ2-7, with 10 positions matching TRBD1. DNA of the CDR3: TGCAGCGAGGCGTGTAGGGACAGGGGACGATACGAGCAGTACTTC. Translated: CSEACRDRGRYEQYF.